These 5 T cell receptor beta chains share one sample of origin, sequenced in a study of blood T cell repertoires in COVID-19. Profiled with immunoSEQ multiplex PCR; TCRdb holds only in-frame clones, not every one. The sample has about 380,000 clones, approximately 81% seen once; the top ten hold 3.5% to 4%. The material sequenced was peripheral blood. The receptors stem from a woman under 30 with acute or convalescent COVID-19.

The rearrangement joins TRBV19 to TRBJ2-7, with 9 bases that match TRBD2. The CDR3 runs to 16 residues. The germline gives CDR1 LNHDA, CDR2 SQIVND (reference sequence). Unmatched junction bases numbered 7, after V lost 1 base and J lost 3 bases. The CDR3 region is CASSIALAGNHYEQYF. In DNA, the CDR3 is TGTGCCAGTAGTATAGCCCTAGCGGGGAACCACTACGAGCAGTACTTC.

In its sample, this clone was seen once. The CDR3 loop is CASSPGQALGNYGYTF. DNA for the CDR3: TGTGCCAGCAGCCCGGGACAGGCGCTAGGGAACTATGGCTACACCTTC. This chain connects TRBV5-6 to TRBJ1-2, with 8 bases fitting TRBD1. Germline CDR1 is SGHDT and CDR2 is YYEEEE. The CDR3 is 16 amino acids. V was clipped by 4 bases and J by 2 bases; unmatched bases: 10.

The chain couples TRBV7-2 to TRBJ1-3, with no clear D. V was pared by 4 bases and J by 0 bases, with 10 bases between. This CDR3 has 15 residues. Germline lookup yields CDR1 SGHTA and CDR2 FQGNSA. CDR3 nucleotides: TGTGCCAGCAGCTCTGACGCAGGCTCTGGAAACACCATATATTTT. Translation gives CASSSDAGSGNTIYF. Combining the CDR3 with reference TRBV7-2 and TRBJ1-3 gives the whole variable domain GAGVSQSPSNKVTEKGKDVELRCDPISGHTALYWYRQSLGQGLEFLIYFQGNSAPDKSGLPSDRFSAERTGGSVSTLTIQRTQQEDSAVYLCASSSDAGSGNTIYFGEGSWLTVV.

The chain joins TRBV10-3 to TRBJ1-5; D possibly corresponds to TRBD1 (5 bases). The CDR3 is 14 residues long. Trimming took off 3 bases at V and 6 bases at J, with 12 bases between the two ends. Per germline, CDR1 ENHRY and CDR2 SYGVKD. This chain's CDR3 is CAISEGQGLQPQHF. DNA for the CDR3: TGTGCCATCAGTGAAGGTCAGGGACTTCAGCCCCAGCATTTT.

The rearrangement uses TRBV4-2 and TRBJ1-1; TRBD1 might be the D (6 bases). The CDR3 contains 13 residues. Trimming took 4 bases from V and 5 from J, leaving 11 bases between them. Germline-derived CDR1 and CDR2 are LGHNA and YNFKEQ. CDR3 sequence: CASSPQGTTEAFF. The CDR3 DNA reads as TGTGCCAGCAGCCCCCAGGGGACGACTGAAGCTTTCTTT.